The T cell receptor beta chain under discussion was sequenced for a study of CD8 T cells in Susac syndrome. With random hexamers, reverse transcription was performed on about 0.45 to 1 ug of RNA. Via MiXCR, TCRdb re-called the immunoSEQ multiplex PCR reads, giving one row per CDR3 protein. The table shows tens of thousands of distinct CDR3 sequences, with approximately 93% occurring only once. V was cut by 3 bases and J by 0 bases, with 9 bases left in between. Germline V lookup: CDR1 DFQATT, CDR2 SNEGSKA (reference sequence). The CDR3 consists of 14 residues. Whole-study results and caveats: The study conceded that relatively few individuals underwent its TCR sequencing and HLA analysis.

As for this clonotype: Antigen specificity is unknown.

Peripheral blood CD8+ and CD4+ T cells were profiled by TCR beta sequencing. Sequenced input: CD8+ T cells from PBMCs. The chain recombines TRBV20-1 with TRBJ2-1; D not certain. This clonotype was sampled from a human donor in good health. CDR3 bases: TGCAGTGCTAGGGAAAAAAGCTCCTACAATGAGCAGTTCTTC. Residues: CSAREKSSYNEQFF.